This TCR beta chain was documented in a study of T cells and Merkel cell carcinoma outcomes. Findings and limits, study-wide: In Merkel cell carcinoma, repertoire and T-cell density reportedly predicted outcomes.

On this clone: Its matching antigen is unknown.

V dropped 2 bases and J dropped 0 bases, with 7 bases sitting between them. Germline CDR1 reads SEHNR; CDR2 reads FQNEAQ (reference sequence). There are 14 residues in the CDR3. The data were produced by immunoSEQ multiplex PCR, yet TCRdb's version contains in-frame clones alone and is incomplete. This table holds 15,000 to 25,000 clones, around 79% found once. The sample taken for sequencing was tumor tissue from Merkel cell carcinoma. This TCR derives from a human donor with Merkel cell carcinoma. The V call is TRBV7-9, the J call TRBJ1-1, with D possibly matching TRBD1 (5 bases). The CDR3 DNA is TGTGCCAGCAGCTTAACAGGCATGAACACTGAAGCTTTCTTT. Its translation: CASSLTGMNTEAFF.